Listed below are T cell receptor beta chains from one sample, sequenced in a study of cytomegalovirus exposure and HLA in healthy donors. Generated by immunoSEQ multiplex PCR, the TCRdb table keeps only in-frame clones and is missing some. The table includes around 150,000 clones, 70% to 85% detected once. The specimen sequenced was PBMCs. These receptors were obtained from a man younger than 45 in good health and CMV-seropositive. The CDR3 runs from the conserved cysteine through the conserved F or W. The order of the fields is CDR3 protein, CDR3 DNA, clone size, V gene, J gene, D gene. The D gene is left open where the match is weak. A row's size may be missing; if present it is once, few, many or a size class.

CASSTSDSTVGYTF	TGTGCCAGTAGTACCTCAGACAGTACCGTAGGCTACACCTTC	-	TRBV19	TRBJ1-2	-
CASSLGDEQYF	TGCGCCAGCAGCTTGGGCGACGAGCAGTACTTC	few	TRBV5-1	TRBJ2-7	-
CASGTGGSGYTF	TGTGCTTCCGGGACAGGGGGCAGTGGCTACACCTTC	-	TRBV7-9	TRBJ1-2	TRBD1
CASSEVAGVGDTQYF	TGTGCCAGCAGTGAAGTAGCAGGGGTTGGAGATACGCAGTATTTT	-	TRBV6-1	TRBJ2-3	-
CASNQQGTSYEQYF	TGTGCCAGCAACCAGCAGGGAACGTCCTACGAGCAGTACTTC	-	TRBV25-1	TRBJ2-7	-
CASSPRGGTNYGYTF	TGTGCCAGCAGCCCACGGGGGGGAACTAACTATGGCTACACCTTC	-	TRBV7-8	TRBJ1-2	-
CASSLVLGQGSGNTIYF	TGTGCCAGCAGCTTAGTCCTCGGACAGGGGTCTGGAAACACCATATATTTT	-	TRBV11-2	TRBJ1-3	TRBD1
CASSLRGPSYGYTF	TGTGCCAGCAGCTTGCGCGGGCCGAGCTATGGCTACACCTTC	-	TRBV5-6	TRBJ1-2	-
CASSYPTGGNQPQHF	TGTGCCAGCAGCTACCCTACAGGGGGCAATCAGCCCCAGCATTTT	-	TRBV6-1	TRBJ1-5	TRBD1
CASSLPTGATNQPQHF	TGTGCCAGCAGCTTACCGACAGGGGCAACGAATCAGCCCCAGCATTTT	-	TRBV7-2	TRBJ1-5	TRBD1
CASSLRLAGGETSSYEQYF	TGCGCCAGCAGCCTTCGACTAGCGGGGGGCGAAACAAGCTCCTACGAGCAGTACTTC	-	TRBV4-1	TRBJ2-7	TRBD2
CASSDQEASGRVTDTQYF	TGTGCCAGCAGCGACCAGGAAGCTAGCGGGAGGGTGACAGATACGCAGTATTTT	-	TRBV5-6	TRBJ2-3	TRBD2
CATSREGRGTEAFF	TGTGCCACCAGCAGAGAGGGGAGGGGGACTGAAGCTTTCTTT	-	TRBV15	TRBJ1-1	-
CASSLGIFRNQPQHF	TGTGCCAGTAGTCTAGGTATCTTCCGGAATCAGCCCCAGCATTTT	-	TRBV19	TRBJ1-5	-
CASSPLAVWTQYF	TGTGCCAGCAGCCCTCTGGCCGTGTGGACCCAGTACTTC	-	TRBV11-2	TRBJ2-5	-
CASSLGGSGRFQETQYF	TGCGCCAGCAGCTTGGGGGGTAGCGGGCGATTCCAAGAGACCCAGTACTTC	-	TRBV5-1	TRBJ2-5	TRBD2
CASTLLGTGYEQYF	TGTGCCAGCACCCTTTTGGGGACAGGCTACGAGCAGTACTTC	-	TRBV6-1	TRBJ2-7	TRBD1
CASSTRRLGDNEQYF	TGTGCCAGTAGTACCCGCCGACTAGGCGACAACGAGCAGTACTTC	-	TRBV19	TRBJ2-7	-
CASSLEGQREQYF	TGTGCCAGCAGCCTGGAGGGCCAGCGCGAGCAGTACTTC	-	TRBV9	TRBJ2-7	-
CASSLLRDREQYF	TGTGCCAGCAGCTTGCTCCGGGACAGGGAACAGTACTTC	-	TRBV5-5	TRBJ2-7	TRBD1
CASSPAPRTGGAGELFF	TGCGCCAGCAGCCCAGCCCCGCGGACAGGGGGGGCCGGGGAGCTGTTTTTT	-	TRBV5-1	TRBJ2-2	TRBD1
CASSFHFQDYYGYTF	TGCGCCAGCAGCTTTCACTTCCAGGACTACTATGGCTACACCTTC	-	TRBV5-1	TRBJ1-2	-
CASGQGAYNEQFF	TGTGCCAGTGGACAGGGGGCGTACAATGAGCAGTTCTTC	-	TRBV2	TRBJ2-1	TRBD1